This TCR beta chain comes out of a study of blood T cell repertoires in COVID-19. On the study more broadly: PBMCs, B-cell-depleted T cells, or T cells were the source of the cDNA or gDNA that made up the material.

Generated by immunoSEQ multiplex PCR, the TCRdb table keeps only in-frame clones and is missing some. The sample carries around 400,000 clones, over 75% recorded once. V was cut by 7 bases and J by 4 bases, with 8 bases left in between. CDR1 is KGHDR, CDR2 SFDVKD, per germline. This CDR3 is built from 12 residues. J is TRBJ2-3 and V is TRBV24-1; D gene ambiguous. The sequence was collected from a woman aged 55-69 years with COVID-19, enrolled during active disease. Sequencing input: peripheral blood. DNA of the CDR3: TGTGCCACCAGCTCCGTCTCAGATACGCAGTATTTT. Its protein is CATSSVSDTQYF.